This TCR beta chain comes out of a study of low-dose radiotherapy and immunotherapy resistance in tumors. The overall study: Treatment consisted of nivolumab 240 mg every two weeks and ipilimumab 1 mg/kg every six weeks, given intravenously to patients. TRAV- and TRBV-specific primers were used for first-strand cDNA, which covered alpha and beta chains.

At least ten counts were recorded for this clonotype. Both a constant-region primer and a V-primer adapter served to amplify TCRs across 20 PCR cycles. Via MiXCR, TCRdb re-called the reads, giving one row per CDR3 protein. The data contain some 52,000 distinct CDR3 sequences, approximately 31% of them singletons. Indicated time point: after trial treatment. The treatment was: LDRT plus nivolumab, ipilimumab, low-dose cyclophosphamide and aspirin (RACIN trial). Donors received nivolumab, ipilimumab, aspirin, low-dose cyclophosphamide and low-dose radiotherapy. V lost 10 bases and J 0 bases, leaving 10 bases between the germline ends. The CDR3 is made up of 13 amino acids. The germline CDR1 and CDR2 sequences are MDHEN and SYDVKM.

The J gene is TRBJ2-4, the V gene TRBV28; D unresolved. This receptor was taken from a male donor with rectosigmoid adenocarcinoma. The sequencing used PBMCs, collected after low-dose radiotherapy plus immunotherapy. In DNA form, the CDR3 reads TGTGCCACACACACTTTAGCCAAAAACATTCAGTACTTC. This encodes CATHTLAKNIQYF.